Below are 14 T cell receptor beta chains sequenced from a single sample in a study of CD8+ T cells in alopecia areata. TCR sequencing used cDNA made by reverse transcription of extracted RNA. The repertoire was sequenced with immunoSEQ multiplex PCR; TCRdb's copy has only in-frame clones and lacks some. The table records about 180,000 clones, 63% of them present only once. This material consisted of CD4+ T cells sorted from blood, taken at week 0. The receptors were gathered from a human donor with alopecia areata.

The rearrangement joins TRBV29-1 to TRBJ2-4; perhaps TRBD1 as D (6 bases). Trimming removed 7 bases at V and 1 base at J, with 17 bases between. Per germline, CDR1 SQVTM and CDR2 ANQGSEA. The CDR3 covers 15 residues. CDR3 sequence (DNA): TGCAGCGCCCAAGGGGGAAACGAGGCCAAAAACATTCAGTACTTC. As protein: CSAQGGNEAKNIQYF.

The chain uses TRBV2 and TRBJ2-5; the D is unclear. The CDR3 loop spans 15 amino acids. Per the germline V gene, CDR1 is SNHLY and CDR2 is FYNNEI. Between the trimmed V and J ends, which lost 6 bases and 3 bases, there was a span of 17 bases. The CDR3, as DNA: TGTGCCAGCAGCCCGCCGGGCCCGAGGAAAGAGACCCAGTACTTC. It codes for CASSPPGPRKETQYF.

To note about this clone: Other DNA sequences in this sample translate to the same CDR3. This chain links TRBV4-3 with TRBJ1-2, with unresolved D. The length of the CDR3 is 14 residues. Germline V gene lookup returns CDR1 LGHNA and CDR2 YSLEER. The germline V and J ends were trimmed by 0 bases and 5 bases, with 10 bases remaining between them. CDR3 sequence: CASSQDGGGYGYTF. The CDR3 region has the DNA TGCGCCAGCAGCCAAGATGGAGGTGGATATGGCTACACCTTC.

The V and J genes are TRBV2 and TRBJ2-5; D is undetermined. Deletions cut 6 bases from V and 5 bases from J, with 10 bases between. The CDR3 covers 12 residues. Germline CDR1 SNHLY, CDR2 FYNNEI. The CDR3 sequence is CASSPIGETQYF. The CDR3 bases are TGTGCCAGCAGCCCAATAGGCGAGACCCAGTACTTC.

This chain connects TRBV14 to TRBJ1-2; 10 nucleotides agree with TRBD1. Germline CDR1 reads SGHDN; CDR2 reads FVKESK. CDR3 length: 15 residues. The V and J ends lost 1 base and 7 bases, in that order; junction bases with no gene match: 6. The DNA for the CDR3 is TGTGCCAGCAGCCAAGCCCGGACAGGGGGTGGTGGCTACACCTTC. Translated: CASSQARTGGGGYTF.

The chain recombines TRBV5-6 with TRBJ2-3, with D possibly TRBD1 on 6 matching bases. With 2 bases removed from V and 11 bases from J, the gap between germline ends came to 12 bases. The CDR3 length is 12 residues. Germline assignment: CDR1 SGHDT and CDR2 YYEEEE. Here the CDR3 DNA reads TGTGCCAGCAGCTTTTCTGGACAGAAGCAGTATTTT. Amino acids: CASSFSGQKQYF.

The rearrangement joins TRBV29-1 to TRBJ2-5, with 13 nucleotides matching TRBD2. V shed 4 bases and J 4 bases; nucleotides not matched to a gene: 0. Looked up from germline, CDR1 is SQVTM and CDR2 is ANQGSEA. The CDR3 length is 13 residues. CDR3 amino acids: CSVGTSGGETQYF. CDR3 bases: TGCAGCGTTGGGACTAGCGGGGGAGAGACCCAGTACTTC.

This clone was observed a handful of times. The V call is TRBV11-2, the J call TRBJ1-3; D gene unclear. In germline, CDR1 is SGHAT, CDR2 FQNNGV. The CDR3 length is 17 residues. Trimming took 2 bases from V and 0 from J, leaving 14 bases between them. The CDR3 sequence is CASSLRTRVFSGNTIYF. The CDR3 DNA is TGTGCCAGCAGCTTAAGGACTCGAGTCTTCTCTGGAAACACCATATATTTT.

This rearrangement joins TRBV5-6 to TRBJ2-7, with a weak D call TRBD1 (6 bases). V dropped 3 bases and J dropped 0 bases, with 13 bases sitting between them. CDR1 is SGHDT, CDR2 YYEEEE, per germline. CDR3 length: 15 amino acids. This chain's CDR3 is CASSSYRENSYEQYF. In nucleotides, the CDR3 is TGTGCCAGCAGCTCATACAGGGAGAACTCCTACGAGCAGTACTTC.

The table lists this clone with a few counts. The J gene is TRBJ2-7, the V gene TRBV20-1; TRBD2 aligns across 8 bases. From germline, CDR1 is DFQATT and CDR2 SNEGSKA (reference sequence). The V gene end was trimmed by 6 bases and the J gene end by 7 bases; junction bases not matched to a gene: 5. This CDR3 region has 11 residues. DNA of the CDR3: TGCAGTGCCCCACTAGCGGCTGAGCAGTACTTC. Its protein is CSAPLAAEQYF.

The chain uses TRBV15 and TRBJ1-4; no clear D. V was pared by 0 bases and J by 7 bases, with 6 bases between. This CDR3 spans 13 amino acids. CDR1 is LNHNV, CDR2 YYDKDF, per germline (reference sequence). In DNA form, the CDR3 reads TGTGCCACCAGCAGAGATCCGGGTGAAAAACTGTTTTTT. Its translation: CATSRDPGEKLFF.

This chain joins TRBV9 and TRBJ1-2, with TRBD1 matching over 9 bases. The V and J ends lost 4 bases and 6 bases, in that order; junction bases with no gene match: 10. Looked up from germline, CDR1 is SGDLS and CDR2 is YYNGEE. This CDR3 has 15 amino acids. The CDR3 bases are TGTGCCAGCAGCCTATCCTCGGGACAGGGTGATGGCTACACCTTC. This sequence encodes CASSLSSGQGDGYTF.

The chain joins TRBV9 to TRBJ2-5, with 13 bases fitting TRBD2. The DNA end is a closer match to TRBJ2-7, so the J assignment may be wrong. The CDR3 is 16 amino acids. From germline, CDR1 is SGDLS and CDR2 YYNGEE. The CDR3 spells CASSPVGTSGVYEQYF. The CDR3 DNA follows: TGTGCCAGCAGCCCCGTGGGGACTAGCGGGGTCTACGAGCAGTACTTC.

The V call is TRBV29-1, the J call TRBJ2-1, with D perhaps being TRBD1 or TRBD2 (5 bases each). The CDR3 runs to 14 residues. Trimming pared 6 bases from V and 0 bases from J, leaving 12 bases between. Germline V gene lookup returns CDR1 SQVTM and CDR2 ANQGSEA. The CDR3 nucleotides read TGCAGCGTAGTCATGGGGGACTCCTACAATGAGCAGTTCTTC. It codes for CSVVMGDSYNEQFF.